Listed below are T cell receptor beta chains from one sample, sequenced in a study of T cell repertoires in cytomegalovirus infection. MiXCR, run by TCRdb on the reads, gives a single entry per CDR3 protein. The table shows 150,000 or so distinct CDR3 sequences, with about 6% occurring only once. Material for sequencing was PBMCs. The source is a human donor in good health (CMV status not recorded). Some clones in this sample may be carry-over from other donors' samples. Each CDR3 is given with its conserved first and last residue. The order of the fields is clone size, V gene, J gene, D gene, CDR3 protein, CDR3 DNA. A D gene is named only where the DNA matches it firmly. The size field is filled for only some rows; it gives once, few, many or a size class.

many,TRBV7-2,TRBJ1-2,TRBD1,CASSPKSDRGDGYTF,TGTGCCAGCAGCCCCAAATCGGACAGGGGGGATGGCTACACCTTC
many,TRBV7-2,TRBJ1-5,-,CASSPGISSGQPQHF,TGTGCCAGCAGCCCGGGGATCTCCAGTGGTCAGCCCCAGCATTTT
many,TRBV12-3/TRBV12-4,TRBJ1-4,TRBD1,CASSRDRGANEKLFF,TGTGCCAGCAGCCGGGACAGGGGAGCTAATGAAAAACTGTTTTTT
-,TRBV27,TRBJ2-5,TRBD1,CASSLVQGAWETQYF,TGTGCCAGCAGTTTGGTACAGGGGGCTTGGGAGACCCAGTACTTC
many,TRBV7-2,TRBJ1-1,-,CASSFGFTEAFF,TGTGCCAGCAGCTTTGGGTTCACTGAAGCTTTCTTT
many,TRBV7-2,TRBJ1-5,-,CASSANRYSNQPQHF,TGTGCCAGCAGCGCCAACAGATATAGCAATCAGCCCCAGCATTTT
many,TRBV7-2,TRBJ1-2,TRBD1,CASSLGDRGRSQGYTF,TGTGCCAGCAGCTTAGGGGACAGGGGACGTTCTCAAGGCTACACCTTC
many,TRBV7-8,TRBJ1-4,TRBD1,CASRRTGNEKLFF,TGTGCCAGCCGCCGGACAGGAAATGAAAAACTGTTTTTT
many,TRBV12-3/TRBV12-4,TRBJ1-3,-,CADRSSGNTIYF,TGTGCCGACAGGTCCTCTGGAAACACCATATATTTT
many,TRBV11-2,TRBJ2-1,TRBD2,CASSQTGTSGANEQFF,TGTGCCAGCAGCCAAACCGGGACTAGCGGGGCTAATGAGCAGTTCTTC
few,TRBV2,TRBJ1-5,-,CASSEGRPQLEAQHF,TGTGCCAGCAGTGAAGGGAGACCTCAGTTAGAGGCCCAGCATTTT
many,TRBV7-2,TRBJ2-7,TRBD2,CASSWGLAGSYEQYF,TGTGCCAGCAGCTGGGGACTAGCGGGGAGCTACGAGCAGTACTTC
few,TRBV25-1,TRBJ2-7,-,CASSEYFEGGSYEQYF,TGTGCCAGCAGTGAATATTTTGAGGGGGGATCCTACGAGCAGTACTTC
many,TRBV7-9,TRBJ1-1,-,CASSFDGSNTEAFF,TGTGCCAGCAGCTTTGATGGCTCGAACACTGAAGCTTTCTTT
many,TRBV7-8,TRBJ1-6,TRBD1,CASSSLEDRVLPLHF,TGTGCCAGCAGCTCGCTTGAGGACAGGGTCTTGCCCCTCCACTTT
few,TRBV12-5,TRBJ1-3,-,CASGSSGAARNTIYF,TGTGCTAGTGGTTCTTCGGGGGCAGCCAGAAACACCATATATTTT
-,TRBV28,TRBJ1-1,-,CASGKGHSEAFF,TGTGCCAGCGGAAAGGGACACTCTGAAGCTTTCTTT
many,TRBV6-6,TRBJ2-1,-,CASRKDRDYNEQFF,TGTGCCAGCAGGAAAGACAGAGACTACAATGAGCAGTTCTTC
-,TRBV7-9,TRBJ2-5,-,CACLPASLETQYF,TGTGCCTGCCTCCCGGCTAGTTTGGAGACCCAGTACTTC
-,TRBV7-9,TRBJ1-4,-,CASSLEGQFTTNEKLFF,TGTGCCAGCAGCTTAGAGGGCCAGTTTACAACTAATGAAAAACTGTTTTTT
few,TRBV3-1,TRBJ1-5,-,CASSQVGDQPQHF,TGTGCCAGCAGCCAAGTAGGGGATCAGCCCCAGCATTTT
many,TRBV7-3,TRBJ2-1,-,CASSFHRLGNNEQFF,TGTGCCAGCAGCTTTCACAGGCTCGGGAACAATGAGCAGTTCTTC
many,TRBV7-2,TRBJ2-7,TRBD1,CASSWTDRGYEQYF,TGTGCCAGCAGCTGGACGGACAGGGGTTACGAGCAGTACTTC
many,TRBV12-3/TRBV12-4,TRBJ1-1,-,CASSYTGNTEAFF,TGTGCCAGCAGTTACACTGGTAACACTGAAGCTTTCTTT
many,TRBV7-8,TRBJ2-2,-,CASSLALTGELFF,TGTGCCAGCAGCTTAGCACTCACCGGGGAGCTGTTTTTT
many,TRBV7-2,TRBJ1-1,TRBD1,CASSFPGQGGITEAFF,TGTGCCAGCAGCTTTCCCGGACAGGGAGGGATCACTGAAGCTTTCTTT
few,TRBV20-1,TRBJ2-1,TRBD2,CSARAHRLAGGQRYSYNEQFF,TGCAGTGCTAGGGCCCATCGACTAGCGGGGGGCCAAAGGTATTCCTACAATGAGCAGTTCTTC
many,TRBV7-9,TRBJ1-2,-,CASSLGAGLYGYTF,TGTGCCAGCAGCTTAGGGGCAGGGCTCTATGGCTACACCTTC